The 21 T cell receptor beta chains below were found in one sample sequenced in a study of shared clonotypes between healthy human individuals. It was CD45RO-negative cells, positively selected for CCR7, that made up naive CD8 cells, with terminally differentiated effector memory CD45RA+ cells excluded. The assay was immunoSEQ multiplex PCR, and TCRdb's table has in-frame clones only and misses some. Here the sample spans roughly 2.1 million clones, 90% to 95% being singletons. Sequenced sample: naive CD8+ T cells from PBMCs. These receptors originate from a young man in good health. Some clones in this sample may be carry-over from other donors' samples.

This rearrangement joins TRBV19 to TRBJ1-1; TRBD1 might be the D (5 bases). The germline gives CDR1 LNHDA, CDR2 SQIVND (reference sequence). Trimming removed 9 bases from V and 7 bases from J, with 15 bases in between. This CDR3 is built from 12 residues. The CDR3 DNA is TGTGCCAGCCGGGGGGGACGAGATGAAGCTTTCTTT. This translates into CASRGGRDEAFF. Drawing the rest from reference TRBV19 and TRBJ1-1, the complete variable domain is DGGITQSPKYLFRKEGQNVTLSCEQNLNHDAMYWYRQDPGQGLRLIYYSQIVNDFQKGDIAEGYSVSREKKESFPLTVTSAQKNPTAFYLCASRGGRDEAFFGQGTRLTVV.

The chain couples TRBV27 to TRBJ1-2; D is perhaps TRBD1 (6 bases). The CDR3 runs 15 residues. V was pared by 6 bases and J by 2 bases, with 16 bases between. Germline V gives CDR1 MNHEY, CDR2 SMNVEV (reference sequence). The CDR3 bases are TGTGCCAGCAGAACTTGGGAGGGGGAAAACTATGGCTACACCTTC. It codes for CASRTWEGENYGYTF.

CDR3 nucleotides: TGTGCCAGCAGTGTTGGACAGACAGATACGCAGTATTTT. This gives the protein CASSVGQTDTQYF. The chain employs TRBV28 and TRBJ2-3; a possible D gene is TRBD1 (6 bases). Germline V gene sequence: CDR1 MDHEN, CDR2 SYDVKM. The CDR3 contains 13 residues. The V end lost 5 bases, the J end lost 3 bases, and 9 bases lay between the germline ends.

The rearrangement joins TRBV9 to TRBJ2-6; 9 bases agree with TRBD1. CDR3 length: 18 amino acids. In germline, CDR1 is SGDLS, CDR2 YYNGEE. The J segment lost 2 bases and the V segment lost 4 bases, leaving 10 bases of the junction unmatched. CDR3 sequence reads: CASSPGRGQGTGANVLTF. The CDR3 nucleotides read TGTGCCAGCAGCCCAGGGAGGGGACAGGGCACTGGGGCCAACGTCCTGACTTTC.

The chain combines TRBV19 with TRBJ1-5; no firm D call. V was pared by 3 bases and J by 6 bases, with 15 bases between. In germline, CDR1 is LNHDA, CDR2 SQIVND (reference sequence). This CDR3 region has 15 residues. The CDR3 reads CASSIVALLTQPQHF. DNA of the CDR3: TGTGCCAGTAGTATCGTCGCTCTTCTTACTCAGCCCCAGCATTTT.

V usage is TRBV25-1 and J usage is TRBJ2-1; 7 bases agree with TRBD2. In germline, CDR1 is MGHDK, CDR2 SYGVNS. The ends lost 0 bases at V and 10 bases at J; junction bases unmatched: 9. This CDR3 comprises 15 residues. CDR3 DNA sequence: TGTGCCAGCAGTGAATACGCGGGAGCCCTGGAGGAGCAGTTCTTC. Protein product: CASSEYAGALEEQFF.

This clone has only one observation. The CDR3 DNA reads TGCGCCAGCAGCTCCTCGGGACAGGGATACAATGAGCAGTTCTTC. It specifies CASSSSGQGYNEQFF. This rearrangement joins TRBV5-1 to TRBJ2-1; 9 nucleotides agree with TRBD1. Germline V gene sequence: CDR1 SGHRS, CDR2 YFSETQ. This CDR3 has 15 amino acids. After removal of 3 bases from V and 4 bases from J, the junction contained 5 bases not matched to a gene.

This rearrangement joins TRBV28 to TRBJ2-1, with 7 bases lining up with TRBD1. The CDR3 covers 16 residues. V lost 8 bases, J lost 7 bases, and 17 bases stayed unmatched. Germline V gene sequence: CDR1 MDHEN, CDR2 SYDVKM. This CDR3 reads CASRQGVQVPGNEQFF. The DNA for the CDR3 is TGTGCCAGCCGACAGGGTGTGCAGGTCCCTGGGAATGAGCAGTTCTTC.

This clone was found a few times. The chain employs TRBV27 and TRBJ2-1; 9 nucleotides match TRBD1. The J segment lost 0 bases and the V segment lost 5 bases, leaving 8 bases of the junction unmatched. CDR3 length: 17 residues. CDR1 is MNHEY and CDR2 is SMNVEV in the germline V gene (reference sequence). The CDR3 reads CASSARDRETSYNEQFF. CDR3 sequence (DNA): TGTGCCAGCAGTGCCAGGGACAGGGAAACCTCCTACAATGAGCAGTTCTTC.

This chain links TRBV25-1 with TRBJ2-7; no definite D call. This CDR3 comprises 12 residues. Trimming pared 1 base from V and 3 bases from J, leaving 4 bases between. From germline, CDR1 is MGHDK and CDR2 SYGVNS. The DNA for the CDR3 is TGTGCCAGCAGTGAATGGGGCTACGAGCAGTACTTC. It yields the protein CASSEWGYEQYF.

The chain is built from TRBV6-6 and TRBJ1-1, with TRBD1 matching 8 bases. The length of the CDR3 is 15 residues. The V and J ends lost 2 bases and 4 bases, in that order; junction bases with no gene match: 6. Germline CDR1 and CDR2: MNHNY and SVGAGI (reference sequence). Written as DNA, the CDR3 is TGTGCCAGCAGTTACAAGGACAGGGTAGGCACTGAAGCTTTCTTT. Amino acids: CASSYKDRVGTEAFF.

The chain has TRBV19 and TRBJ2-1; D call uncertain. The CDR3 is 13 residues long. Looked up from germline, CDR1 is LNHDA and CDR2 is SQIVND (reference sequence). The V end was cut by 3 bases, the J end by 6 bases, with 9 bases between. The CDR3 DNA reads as TGTGCCAGTAGTATTCAGATCTCCAATGAGCAGTTCTTC. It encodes CASSIQISNEQFF.

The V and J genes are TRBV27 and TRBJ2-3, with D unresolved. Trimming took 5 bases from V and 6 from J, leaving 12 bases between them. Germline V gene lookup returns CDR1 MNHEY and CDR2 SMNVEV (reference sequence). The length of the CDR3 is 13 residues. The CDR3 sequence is CASSPIFLDTQYF. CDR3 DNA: TGTGCCAGCAGTCCGATTTTCTTGGATACGCAGTATTTT.

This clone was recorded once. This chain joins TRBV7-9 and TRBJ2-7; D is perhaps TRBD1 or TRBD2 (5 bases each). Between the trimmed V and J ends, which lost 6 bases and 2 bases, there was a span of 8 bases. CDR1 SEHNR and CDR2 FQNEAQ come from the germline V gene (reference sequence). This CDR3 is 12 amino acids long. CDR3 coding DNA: TGTGCCAGCAGGGGGGTCACCTACGAGCAGTACTTC. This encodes CASRGVTYEQYF.

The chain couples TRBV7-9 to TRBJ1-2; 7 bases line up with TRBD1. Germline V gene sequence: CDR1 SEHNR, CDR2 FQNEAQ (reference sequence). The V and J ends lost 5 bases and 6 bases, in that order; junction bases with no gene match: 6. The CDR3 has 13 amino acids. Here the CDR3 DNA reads TGTGCCAGCAGCCTGACAGGGCTGGATGGCTACACCTTC. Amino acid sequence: CASSLTGLDGYTF.

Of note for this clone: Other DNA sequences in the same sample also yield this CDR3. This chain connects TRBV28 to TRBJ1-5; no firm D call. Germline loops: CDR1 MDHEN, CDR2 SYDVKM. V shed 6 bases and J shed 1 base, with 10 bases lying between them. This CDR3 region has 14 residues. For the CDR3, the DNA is TGTGCCAGCAGCCCCCGACTCAGCAATCAGCCCCAGCATTTT. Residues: CASSPRLSNQPQHF.

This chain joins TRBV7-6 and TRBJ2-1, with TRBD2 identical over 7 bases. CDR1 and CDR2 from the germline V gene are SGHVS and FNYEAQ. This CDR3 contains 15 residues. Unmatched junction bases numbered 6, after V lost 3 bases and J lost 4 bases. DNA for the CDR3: TGTGCCAGCAGCTTTGTGGCTAGCGGATACAATGAGCAGTTCTTC. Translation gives CASSFVASGYNEQFF.

The CDR3 DNA sequence: TGTGCCAGCAGCGGGGACAGGGCGCCCTCTGGGGCCAACGTCCTGACTTTC. Protein sequence: CASSGDRAPSGANVLTF. The chain recombines TRBV9 with TRBJ2-6, with 9 bases fitting TRBD1. Germline V gene sequence: CDR1 SGDLS, CDR2 YYNGEE. The CDR3 is 17 residues long. The ends lost 3 bases at V and 0 bases at J; junction bases unmatched: 4.

The CDR3 here is CASSLAPGLASTDTQYF. The CDR3, as DNA: TGTGCCAGCAGCTTAGCCCCGGGACTAGCTAGCACAGATACGCAGTATTTT. The chain carries TRBV7-6 and TRBJ2-3, with 9 bases matching TRBD2. This CDR3 region has 17 residues. Trimming at V came to 0 bases and at J to 0 bases, leaving 4 bases not matched to a gene. CDR1 is SGHVS, CDR2 FNYEAQ, per germline.

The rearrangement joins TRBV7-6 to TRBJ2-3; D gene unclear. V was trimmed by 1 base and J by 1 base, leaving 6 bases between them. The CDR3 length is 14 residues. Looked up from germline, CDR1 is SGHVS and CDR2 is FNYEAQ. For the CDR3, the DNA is TGTGCCAGCAGCTTAGATTGGGGCACAGATACGCAGTATTTT. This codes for CASSLDWGTDTQYF.

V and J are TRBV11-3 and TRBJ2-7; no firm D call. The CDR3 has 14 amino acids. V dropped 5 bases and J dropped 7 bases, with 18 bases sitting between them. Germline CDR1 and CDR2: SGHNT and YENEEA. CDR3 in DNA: TGTGCCAGCAGCCCCGGTGAGCCGCACCTGGAGCAGTACTTC. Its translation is CASSPGEPHLEQYF.